This T cell receptor beta chain stems from a study of OX40 agonist ivuxolimab in advanced cancers. Study-level information: Ivuxolimab, which patients received intravenously every 2 weeks, was dosed at 0.01 to 10 mg/kg.

Losses at the gene ends were 4 bases for V and 9 bases for J; bases not matched to a gene: 18. Per germline, CDR1 SGHRS and CDR2 YFSETQ. The CDR3 is 16 residues long. As to this clone: What it binds is not known.

Clones were sequenced by immunoSEQ multiplex PCR, and TCRdb holds only the in-frame ones, with some missing. Altogether about 60,000 clones are present, roughly 86% being singletons, with the ten largest covering under 3.5%. Study findings and constraints: Average numbers of expanded clones were greater in CD8+ T cells than in CD4+.

This receptor was obtained from an adult with an advanced solid tumor such as melanoma, head and neck, liver or kidney cancer. The chain couples TRBV5-1 to TRBJ2-7, with 8 bases aligning to TRBD2. Specimen: CD4+ or CD8+ T cells sorted from blood, collected in a trial of the OX40 agonist ivuxolimab. CDR3 nucleotides: TGCGCCAGCAGCGCACTAGCGGCAGTTCAAAGTTCCGCGCAGTACTTC. Encoded protein: CASSALAAVQSSAQYF. The full variable domain, in which reference TRBV5-1 and TRBJ2-7 provide the parts outside the CDR3, is KAGVTQTPRYLIKTRGQQVTLSCSPISGHRSVSWYQQTPGQGLQFLFEYFSETQRNKGNFPGRFSGRQFSNSRSEMNVSTLELGDSALYLCASSALAAVQSSAQYFGPGTRLTVT.